This is a list of T cell receptor beta chains from one sample in a study of shared clonotypes between healthy human individuals. Produced via immunoSEQ multiplex PCR; TCRdb's table is partial and in-frame only. Here the sample spans more than 850,000 clones, around 78% being singletons. Sequenced input: memory CD4+ T cells from PBMCs. These TCRs come from a man aged 18 to 29 in good health. Some clones in this sample may be carry-over from other donors' samples. Each CDR3 is given with its conserved first and last residue. The order of the fields is CDR3 DNA, CDR3 protein, clone size, V gene, J gene, D gene. A D gene is named only where the DNA matches it firmly. Expanded clones get a size class; other rows say once, few or many, or leave the size out.

DNA: TGTGCCAGCGGGGGGGAGAAAAACATTCAGTACTTC; CDR3: CASGGEKNIQYF; size: few; V: TRBV28; J: TRBJ2-4; D: TRBD2
DNA: TGCAGCGTTGCAGGGAGAGCTGGAAACACCATATATTTT; CDR3: CSVAGRAGNTIYF; size: .; V: TRBV29-1; J: TRBJ1-3; D: .
DNA: TGTGCCAGCAGCCAAGGACTACTGGAATCCTACGAGCAGTACTTC; CDR3: CASSQGLLESYEQYF; size: .; V: TRBV4-2; J: TRBJ2-7; D: .
DNA: TGTGCCAGCAGTTTCCCGGGGGATCAGCCCCAGCATTTT; CDR3: CASSFPGDQPQHF; size: few; V: TRBV6-5; J: TRBJ1-5; D: .
DNA: TGTGCCAGCAGCGCCGACAGGGCTAATCAGCCCCAGCATTTT; CDR3: CASSADRANQPQHF; size: .; V: TRBV7-9; J: TRBJ1-5; D: TRBD1
DNA: TGTGCCAGCAGCCAAGATCTAGCGGGAGGTTCAGATACGCAGTATTTT; CDR3: CASSQDLAGGSDTQYF; size: .; V: TRBV4-2; J: TRBJ2-3; D: TRBD2
DNA: TGTGCCAGCTCACCTGGCCGAACCTATAGCAATCAGCCCCAGCATTTT; CDR3: CASSPGRTYSNQPQHF; size: .; V: TRBV18; J: TRBJ1-5; D: .
DNA: TGTGCCAGCAGTGATGGTCTGAACACTGAAGCTTTCTTT; CDR3: CASSDGLNTEAFF; size: few; V: TRBV2; J: TRBJ1-1; D: .
DNA: TGTGCCGCCAGCCGCCCTAATAATGAGCAGTTCTTC; CDR3: CAASRPNNEQFF; size: many; V: TRBV6-6; J: TRBJ2-1; D: .
DNA: TGTGCCAGTAGTATTTCCGGGAGGCAGTACTTC; CDR3: CASSISGRQYF; size: .; V: TRBV19; J: TRBJ2-7; D: .
DNA: TGCGCCAGCAGCCGCACCGAGACAGGTTATGATGAAAAACTGTTTTTT; CDR3: CASSRTETGYDEKLFF; size: .; V: TRBV4-1; J: TRBJ1-4; D: .
DNA: TGTGCCAGCAGCCGACAAGGGAGCTCCTACAATGAGCAGTTCTTC; CDR3: CASSRQGSSYNEQFF; size: .; V: TRBV11-2; J: TRBJ2-1; D: .
DNA: TGCGCCAGCAGCTTGGCGCCAGGCGGGGAGACCCAGTACTTC; CDR3: CASSLAPGGETQYF; size: few; V: TRBV5-1; J: TRBJ2-5; D: .